This TCR beta chain stems from a study of identical twins (dated by TCRdb to the mid-2010s). Some background on the complete study: To test whether fetal clonotypes persist, the study used deep sequencing on TCR alpha and beta repertoires from monozygotic twins, unrelated adults of various ages, and cord blood. To rule out contamination, the twin experiments were replicated at different times with different library preparation protocols. Overall results and qualifications from the work: Compared with coincidental sharing between unrelated individuals, out-of-frame TCR alpha sequences shared between twins showed an excess of sequences with low generation probability. Because the same donors could not be followed over many years, the conclusions relied on cross-sectional statistical analysis. Abundant cord blood beta clonotypes had fewer insertions, young adult naive repertoires showed a similar but weaker trend, and memory repertoires showed no such trend. In monozygotic twins, recombination models systematically underestimated out-of-frame TCR alpha sharing, but the models matched the sharing seen between unrelated individuals. Zero-insertion analyses could be partly confounded by invariant T cells such as MAIT and iNKT, although diverse VJ usage argued against such confounding for most clonotypes. A weaker excess of twin sharing was found in beta out-of-frame sequences because the signal-to-noise ratio was lowered by fewer shared sequences.

Only healthy Caucasian donors were included. The twin cohort consisted of three pairs of female monozygotic twins, all aged about 18 to 30 years. CD4+ and CD8+ T cell populations were isolated with positive isolation kits from Invitrogen. Receptor libraries were prepared by 5' RACE. The sequencer was an Illumina HiSeq 2000. A universal primer binding site was introduced by template switching, and a unique molecular identifier was present in the final cDNA, enabling accurate counting of TCR cDNA molecules. Specific primers in the conserved constant-segment region were used to synthesize first-strand cDNA for the TCR alpha and beta chains. Each cDNA library was double barcoded, with a SMART-Mk sample barcode plus Illumina barcodes, to control for contamination. TruSeq adapter sequences and Illumina sample barcodes were added in two successive PCR steps. The TCR alpha and beta cDNA libraries were sequenced on the Illumina HiSeq platform using custom primers. The study's own analysis went as follows. MiGEC processed the raw reads to extract unique molecular identifiers, while MiXCR was used to determine the CDR3 positions. For each individual, recombination models were inferred using an EM algorithm with the repgenHMM and IGoR tools. Shared clonotypes were analyzed with the tcR package in R, and sharing was normalized by the product of cloneset sizes. Out-of-frame nonproductive sequences were analyzed to study raw recombination free of thymic and clonal selection effects. TCRdb applied fastp at Q25 and MiXCR to the public reads, then kept only in-frame beta chains. Every CDR3 protein is listed once, alongside the most common genes and DNA of its rows. What appears here as the V and J calls and clone size reflects TCRdb's work, not the paper's. This sample comprises roughly 540,000 distinct CDR3 sequences, roughly 21% of them detected only once. The top ten constitute approximately 0.95% of the sample.

Regarding this clonotype: Its cognate antigen has yet to be identified. Base qualities are not recorded, but no much larger clone differs from it by a single base.

The CDR3 has 14 amino acids, counting the end cysteine and phenylalanine. The kept DNA is CDR3 alone, 42 bases in frame from the first base. The germline V and J ends show losses of 4 bases and 9 bases respectively, and no gene match explains 8 bases of the junction. CDR1 MNHEY and CDR2 SVGEGT were looked up in the germline V gene. The data were also submitted as part of a second study, on T cells expressing NK-cell markers. That second publication adds: TCR beta-chain repertoires were profiled in sorted CD3+CD56+NKG2C+, CD3+CD56+NKG2C- and CD3+CD56-NKG2C+ T-cell subsets from several donors. Among the eight sequenced donors, only one was HCMV-seronegative, while the other seven were HCMV-seropositive. To restrict sorting to alphabetaTCR-expressing T cells, an anti-gammadeltaTCR antibody was added in several experiments. For roughly 6 donors, the dominant CD3+CD56+NKG2C+ clonotypes were among the top 10 CD8+ clonotypes and accounted for roughly 1.0-7.5% of CD8+ T cells. Those dominant clonotypes were again the most abundant among CD3+CD56-NKG2C+ cells in a handful of donors, at about 28.3-65%. Whether the expanded NKG2C-expressing T cell clones were specific for HCMV antigens was left unclear. All eight donors whose samples were sequenced were randomly selected healthy volunteers, three of them men and five women. HCMV-specific IgG was detected in serum with a commercial ELISA kit to determine HCMV serostatus. Reads were demultiplexed and grouped by UMI with MIGEC, and clonotypes were assembled and quantified with MiTCR. To exclude erroneous sequences, only TCR cDNA sequences supported by at least two reads were retained. Downstream repertoire analysis used the tcR package, and clonotypes were matched across fractions by CDR3 nucleotide sequence plus V segment. Antigen specificity was annotated against VDJdb with VDJmatch, allowing one amino acid substitution in CDR3.

The sequence derives from a woman aged 18-29 years in good health. Sequenced material: CD4+ T cells sorted from blood. The sequence links TRBV6-2 or TRBV6-3 to TRBJ2-1; 8 central nucleotides agree with TRBD2. The nucleotide sequence is TGTGCCAGCAGTTTCCGGCGGGAGGCGGTTGAGCAGTTCTTC. Translated, this gives CASSFRREAVEQFF.